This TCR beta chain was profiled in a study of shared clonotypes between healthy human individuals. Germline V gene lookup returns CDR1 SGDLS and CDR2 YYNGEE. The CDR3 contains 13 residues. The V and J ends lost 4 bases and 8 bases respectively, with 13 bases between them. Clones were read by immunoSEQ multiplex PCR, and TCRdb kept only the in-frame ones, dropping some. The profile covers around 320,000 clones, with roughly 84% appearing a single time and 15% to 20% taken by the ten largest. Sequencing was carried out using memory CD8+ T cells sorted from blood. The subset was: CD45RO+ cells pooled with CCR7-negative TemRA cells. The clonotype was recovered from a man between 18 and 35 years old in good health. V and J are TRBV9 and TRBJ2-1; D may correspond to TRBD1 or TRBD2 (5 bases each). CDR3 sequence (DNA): TGTGCCAGCAGCCCCAGGGACGTTTATGAGCAGTTCTTC. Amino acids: CASSPRDVYEQFF. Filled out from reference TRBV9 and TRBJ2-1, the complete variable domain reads DSGVTQTPKHLITATGQRVTLRCSPRSGDLSVYWYQQSLDQGLQFLIQYYNGEERAKGNILERFSAQQFPDLHSELNLSSLELGDSALYFCASSPRDVYEQFFGPGTRLTVL.